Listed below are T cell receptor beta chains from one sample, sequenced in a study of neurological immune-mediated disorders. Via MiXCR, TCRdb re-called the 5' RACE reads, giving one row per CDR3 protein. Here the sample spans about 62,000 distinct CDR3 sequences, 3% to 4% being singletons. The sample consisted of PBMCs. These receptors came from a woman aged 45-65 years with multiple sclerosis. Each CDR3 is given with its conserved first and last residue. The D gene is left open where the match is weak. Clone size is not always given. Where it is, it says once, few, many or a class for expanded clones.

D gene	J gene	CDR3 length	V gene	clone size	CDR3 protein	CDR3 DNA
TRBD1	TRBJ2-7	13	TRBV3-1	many	CASSQGDSHEQYF	TGTGCCAGCAGCCAGGGGGACAGCCACGAGCAGTACTTC
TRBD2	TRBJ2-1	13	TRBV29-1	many	CSVEPGTSNEQFF	TGCAGCGTTGAGCCCGGGACTAGCAATGAGCAGTTCTTC
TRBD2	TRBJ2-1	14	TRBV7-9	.	CASSRTSLDNEQFF	TGTGCCAGCAGCCGGACTAGTCTAGACAATGAGCAGTTCTTC
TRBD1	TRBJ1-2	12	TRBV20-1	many	CSAGGRVDGYTF	TGCAGTGCAGGGGGCAGGGTAGATGGCTACACCTTC
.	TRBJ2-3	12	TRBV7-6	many	CASSQQGGTQYF	TGTGCCAGCAGCCAACAGGGTGGTACGCAGTATTTT
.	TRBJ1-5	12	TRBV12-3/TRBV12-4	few	CASRLINQPQNF	TGTGCCAGCAGATTGATCAATCAGCCCCAGAATTTT
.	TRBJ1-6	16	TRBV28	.	CASSLLGGPNGSPLHF	TGTGCCAGCAGTTTGCTGGGGGGGCCCAATGGTTCACCCCTCCACTTT
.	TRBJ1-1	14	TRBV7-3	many	CASSLTQRDTEAFF	TGTGCCAGCAGCTTAACCCAACGAGACACTGAAGCTTTCTTT
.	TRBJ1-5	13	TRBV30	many	CAWSTNAIQPQHF	TGTGCCTGGAGTACCAATGCTATTCAGCCCCAGCATTTT
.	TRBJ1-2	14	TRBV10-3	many	CAINRDTVSYGYTF	TGTGCCATCAACCGGGACACGGTATCCTATGGCTACACCTTC
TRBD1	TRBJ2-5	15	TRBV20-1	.	CSARDPGTVQETQYF	TGCAGTGCTAGAGATCCCGGGACAGTCCAAGAGACCCAGTACTTC
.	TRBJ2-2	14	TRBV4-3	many	CASSQDTTLGELFF	TGCGCCAGCAGCCAAGATACCACCCTGGGGGAGCTGTTTTTT
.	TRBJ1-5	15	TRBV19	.	CASSISEYSNQPQHF	TGTGCCAGTAGTATTTCGGAGTATAGCAATCAGCCCCAGCATTTT
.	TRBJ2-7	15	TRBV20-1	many	CSATSEAPTPYEQYF	TGCAGTGCCACTAGTGAGGCTCCTACGCCCTACGAGCAGTACTTC
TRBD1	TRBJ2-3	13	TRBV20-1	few	CSASSGGTDTQYF	TGCAGTGCTAGCTCAGGGGGTACAGATACGCAGTATTTT
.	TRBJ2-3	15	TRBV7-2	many	CASSLRRDSTDTQYF	TGTGCCAGCAGCCTCCGACGGGATAGCACAGATACGCAGTATTTT
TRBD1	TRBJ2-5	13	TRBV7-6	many	CASSAGGGETQYF	TGTGCCAGCAGCGCAGGGGGCGGGGAGACCCAGTACTTC
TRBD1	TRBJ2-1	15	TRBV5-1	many	CASTFRQGATNEQFF	TGCGCCAGCACCTTTAGACAGGGGGCGACGAATGAGCAGTTCTTC
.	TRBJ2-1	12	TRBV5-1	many	CASSSGHDEQFF	TGCGCCAGCAGCTCTGGACACGATGAGCAGTTCTTC
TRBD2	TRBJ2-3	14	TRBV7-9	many	CASSSAGATDTQYF	TGTGCCAGCAGCTCAGCGGGAGCTACAGATACGCAGTATTTT
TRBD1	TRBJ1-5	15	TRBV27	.	CASRPTGSGNQPQHF	TGTGCCAGCAGGCCGACAGGGTCAGGAAATCAGCCCCAGCATTTT
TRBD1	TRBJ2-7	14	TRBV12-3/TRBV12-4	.	CASNLLGTGGKQYF	TGTGCCAGCAATCTCCTCGGGACAGGGGGCAAGCAGTACTTC
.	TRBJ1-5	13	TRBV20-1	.	CSAREDSNQPQNF	TGCAGTGCTAGGGAGGATAGCAATCAGCCCCAGAATTTT
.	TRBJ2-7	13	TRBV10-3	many	CAISEGENYEQYF	TGTGCCATCAGTGAGGGCGAGAACTACGAGCAGTACTTC
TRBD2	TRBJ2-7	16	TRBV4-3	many	CASSQDLAVPSYEQYF	TGCGCCAGCAGCCAAGACCTAGCGGTCCCCTCCTACGAGCAGTACTTC
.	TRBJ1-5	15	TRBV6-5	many	CASSPGQWGNQPQHF	TGTGCCAGCAGCCCCGGACAGTGGGGCAATCAGCCCCAGCATTTT
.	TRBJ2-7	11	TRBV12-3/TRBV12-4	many	CASSRGNEQYF	TGTGCCAGCAGTAGGGGTAACGAGCAGTACTTC
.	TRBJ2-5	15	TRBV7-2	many	CASTLLPQGQETQYF	TGTGCCAGCACCCTACTTCCACAGGGACAAGAGACCCAGTACTTC
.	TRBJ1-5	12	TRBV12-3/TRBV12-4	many	CASSLGNQPQHF	TGTGCCAGCAGTTTAGGAAACCAGCCCCAGCATTTT
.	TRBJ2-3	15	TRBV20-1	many	CSARDQRVWTDTQYF	TGCAGTGCTAGAGATCAGAGGGTGTGGACAGATACGCAGTATTTT
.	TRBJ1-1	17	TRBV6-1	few	CASTRQIGAEVSTEAFF	TGTGCCAGCACAAGACAGATCGGGGCGGAGGTAAGCACTGAAGCTTTCTTT
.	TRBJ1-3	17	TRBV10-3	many	CAISDRGGRETGNTIYF	TGTGCCATCAGTGACCGCGGCGGGAGGGAAACAGGAAACACCATATATTTT
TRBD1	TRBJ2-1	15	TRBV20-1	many	CSAREEDRDYNEQFF	TGCAGTGCTAGAGAGGAGGACAGGGACTACAATGAGCAGTTCTTC
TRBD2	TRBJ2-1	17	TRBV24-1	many	CATSDFNPSGKDGEQFF	TGTGCCACCAGTGATTTTAACCCCAGCGGGAAAGATGGTGAGCAGTTCTTC
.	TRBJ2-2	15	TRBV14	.	CASSQTFRGAGELFF	TGTGCCAGCAGCCAAACATTCAGAGGGGCCGGGGAGCTGTTTTTT
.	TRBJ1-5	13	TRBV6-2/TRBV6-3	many	CASSRERNQPQHF	TGTGCCAGCAGCAGGGAGCGCAATCAGCCCCAGCATTTT
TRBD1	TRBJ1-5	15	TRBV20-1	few	CSALGGQGPEEPQNF	TGCAGTGCCCTTGGGGGACAGGGCCCTGAAGAGCCCCAGAATTTT
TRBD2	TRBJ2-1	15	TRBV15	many	CATSLRTSGRPEQFF	TGTGCCACCAGCCTTCGGACTAGCGGGAGACCTGAGCAGTTCTTC
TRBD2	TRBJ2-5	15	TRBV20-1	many	CSAFTGLAGSETQYF	TGCAGTGCTTTTACGGGGCTAGCGGGAAGCGAGACCCAGTACTTC
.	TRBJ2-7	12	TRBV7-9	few	CASTAELYEQYF	TGTGCCAGCACAGCGGAGCTATACGAGCAGTACTTC
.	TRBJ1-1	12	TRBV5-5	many	CASRQGHTEAFF	TGTGCCAGCAGACAGGGTCACACTGAAGCTTTCTTT
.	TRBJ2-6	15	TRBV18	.	CASSPYSSGANVLTF	TGTGCCAGCTCACCTTATAGCTCTGGGGCCAACGTCCTGACTTTC
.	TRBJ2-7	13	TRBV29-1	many	CSVDTDSPYEQYF	TGCAGCGTTGACACCGACTCTCCCTACGAGCAGTACTTC
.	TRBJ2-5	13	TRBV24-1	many	CATRGSGQETQYF	TGTGCCACCAGGGGATCGGGGCAAGAGACCCAGTACTTC
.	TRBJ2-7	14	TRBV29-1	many	CSVEDNGNFYEQYF	TGCAGCGTTGAAGATAACGGAAACTTCTACGAGCAGTACTTC
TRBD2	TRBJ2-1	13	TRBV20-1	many	CSAPGLANNEQFF	TGCAGTGCTCCGGGACTAGCCAACAATGAGCAGTTCTTC
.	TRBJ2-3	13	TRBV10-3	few	CASHGARTDTQYF	TGTGCCTCCCACGGGGCCCGCACAGATACGCAGTATTTT
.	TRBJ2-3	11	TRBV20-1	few	CSAMLTDTQYF	TGCAGTGCGATGCTCACAGATACGCAGTATTTT
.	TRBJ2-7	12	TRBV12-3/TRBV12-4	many	CASSFSGYEQYF	TGTGCCAGCAGTTTTTCCGGATACGAGCAGTACTTC
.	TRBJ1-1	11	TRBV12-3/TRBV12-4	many	CASKQGEGAFF	TGTGCCAGCAAACAGGGAGAGGGGGCTTTCTTT
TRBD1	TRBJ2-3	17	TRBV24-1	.	CATSEWTGGLSTDTQYF	TGTGCCACCAGTGAGTGGACAGGGGGCCTGAGCACAGATACGCAGTATTTT
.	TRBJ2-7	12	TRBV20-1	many	CSVPRGSYEQYF	TGCAGTGTCCCGAGGGGGTCCTACGAGCAGTACTTC
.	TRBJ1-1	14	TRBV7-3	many	CASSPGRGDTEAFF	TGTGCCAGCAGCCCGGGGAGGGGGGACACTGAAGCTTTCTTT
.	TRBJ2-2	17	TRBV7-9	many	CASSSLALALNTGELFF	TGTGCCAGCAGCTCCCTTGCGCTAGCGTTGAACACCGGGGAGCTGTTTTTT
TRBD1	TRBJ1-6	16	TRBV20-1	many	CSARPTGGIGDSPLHF	TGCAGTGCTAGGCCAACAGGGGGGATTGGAGATTCACCCCTCCACTTT
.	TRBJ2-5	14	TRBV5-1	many	CASSLGAPQETQYF	TGCGCCAGCAGCTTGGGGGCCCCCCAAGAGACCCAGTACTTC
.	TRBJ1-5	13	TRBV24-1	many	CATQGQLDQPQHF	TGTGCCACCCAAGGACAGTTGGATCAGCCCCAGCATTTT
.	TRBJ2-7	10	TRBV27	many	CASGRYEQYF	TGTGCCAGCGGCAGGTACGAGCAGTACTTC